This TCR beta chain is from a study of T cells in Graves' hyperthyroidism and ophthalmopathy. Study observations and caveats: Most clonotypes that expanded in the thyroid above 0.001 also showed up in blood.

The J segment lost 5 bases and the V segment lost 3 bases, leaving 12 bases of the junction unmatched. This CDR3 contains 17 residues. The germline CDR1 and CDR2 sequences are KGHDR and SFDVKD. Researchers amplified the TCR beta CDR3 regions from RNA transcripts. The HTBI primer set drove a first-round RT-PCR of the TCR CDR3. Using its own MiXCR run on the multiplex PCR reads, TCRdb lists one record per CDR3 protein. Of around 700,000 distinct CDR3 sequences listed, around 20% are singletons. Details on this clonotype: Antigen unknown.

Patients having uncontrolled infection, another autoimmune disease, pregnancy or lactation were not included. On the basis of clinical symptoms, serum thyroxine and TRAb, thyroid ultrasound and orbital computed tomography, diagnoses were made. PBMCs were collected from an approximately 9.5 ml volume of fresh peripheral blood. The TCR sequence derives from a woman in her 50s with Graves' hyperthyroidism that later progressed to Graves' ophthalmopathy. This rearrangement joins TRBV24-1 to TRBJ2-3; TRBD2 agrees at 8 bases. The sequenced sample consisted of blood. CDR3 DNA: TGTGCCACCAGTGATGCGAGATCGGGGGGGGCGGAAGATACGCAGTATTTT. Its protein is CATSDARSGGAEDTQYF.